The 23 T cell receptor beta chains below were found in one sample sequenced in a study of T cell repertoires in cytomegalovirus infection. TCRdb processed the reads anew with MiXCR; each CDR3 protein has one entry. The sample consists of 340,000 or so distinct CDR3 sequences, around 25% of them appearing once. The antigens of these receptors remain unknown. The sample consisted of cultured PBMCs, taken from culture after CMV antigen stimulation. The receptors originated from a human donor in good health (CMV status not recorded). Some clones in this sample may be carry-over from other donors' samples.

This clonotype was observed a few times. The genes are TRBV4-3 and TRBJ2-4; D ambiguous. V was cut by 6 bases and J by 0 bases, with 21 bases left in between. Germline V gives CDR1 LGHNA, CDR2 YSLEER. The CDR3 has 18 residues. CDR3 DNA: TGCGCCAGCAGTGCAGTTTTACCGGGCGCGATAGCCAAAAACATTCAGTACTTC. Translating gives CASSAVLPGAIAKNIQYF.

This clonotype was observed a handful of times. The gene calls are TRBV7-8 and TRBJ2-1; D is possibly TRBD2 (6 bases). Trimming took 5 bases from V and 13 from J, leaving 18 bases between them. Per the germline V gene, CDR1 is SGHVS and CDR2 is FQNEAQ. The CDR3 runs 13 residues. The CDR3 DNA reads TGTGCCAGCAGCCTCCCGGGACTCTCACTTCAGTTCTTC. It yields the protein CASSLPGLSLQFF.

This clonotype was counted ten times or more. The rearrangement uses TRBV7-2 and TRBJ1-4; 7 bases fit TRBD1. The V gene's germline CDR1 is SGHTA and CDR2 FQGNSA. The CDR3 runs 15 residues. Trimming at V came to 5 bases and at J to 8 bases, leaving 11 bases not matched to a gene. CDR3 protein: CASSPGTAFAEKLFF. The CDR3 DNA sequence: TGTGCCAGCAGCCCTGGGACAGCCTTCGCCGAAAAACTGTTTTTT.

The rearrangement uses TRBV7-2 and TRBJ2-1; unclear D gene. This CDR3 region has 12 residues. In germline, CDR1 is SGHTA, CDR2 FQGNSA. V dropped 1 base and J dropped 9 bases, with 7 bases sitting between them. The CDR3 loop is CASSLVVVEQFF. The CDR3 DNA sequence: TGTGCCAGCAGCTTAGTGGTAGTTGAGCAGTTCTTC.

The V call is TRBV11-3, the J call TRBJ2-5; D is unclear. Trimming removed 8 bases from V and 3 bases from J, with 10 bases in between. This CDR3 comprises 12 residues. Germline V gene lookup returns CDR1 SGHNT and CDR2 YENEEA. The CDR3: CASRADEETQYF. The CDR3 bases are TGTGCCAGCCGAGCAGACGAAGAGACCCAGTACTTC.

In its sample, this clonotype was seen a few times. The chain carries TRBV5-8 and TRBJ2-3, with unresolved D. The CDR3 spans 15 residues. From germline, CDR1 is SGHTS and CDR2 YDEGEE. V lost 2 bases and J lost 3, with 13 bases in between. The DNA of the CDR3 is TGTGCCAGCAGCTTAGGGCCCGGGCCGACAGATACGCAGTATTTT. It translates to CASSLGPGPTDTQYF.

J is TRBJ2-7 and V is TRBV20-1; TRBD2 matches at 8 bases. The CDR3 contains 15 residues. V shed 2 bases, J shed 0 bases, and the junction held 6 bases outside the gene matches. Germline V CDR1 and CDR2: DFQATT, SNEGSKA (reference sequence). The CDR3 DNA reads TGCAGTGCTAGAAGGCTAGCGGGTAGCTCCTACGAGCAGTACTTC. Protein: CSARRLAGSSYEQYF.

This clonotype was seen at least ten times. The chain links TRBV7-9 to TRBJ1-2; D remains ambiguous. This CDR3 region has 17 residues. The germline CDR1 and CDR2 sequences are SEHNR and FQNEAQ (reference sequence). V was clipped by 10 bases and J by 6 bases, with 30 bases between them. CDR3 region: CATPSQTGAGRIDGYTF. The CDR3 coding sequence is TGTGCCACACCGTCTCAAACCGGAGCAGGACGAATCGATGGCTACACCTTC. Filled out from reference TRBV7-9 and TRBJ1-2, the complete variable domain reads DTGVSQNPRHKITKRGQNVTFRCDPISEHNRLYWYRQTLGQGPEFLTYFQNEAQLEKSRLLSDRFSAERPKGSFSTLEIQRTEQGDSAMYLCATPSQTGAGRIDGYTFGSGTRLTVV.

The rearrangement uses TRBV7-2 and TRBJ1-1, with TRBD1 as a possible D gene (6 bases). V was trimmed by 1 base and J by 8 bases, leaving 11 bases between them. The CDR3 spans 13 residues. Per the germline V gene, CDR1 is SGHTA and CDR2 is FQGNSA. CDR3 in amino acids: CASSLGTVPEAFF. The CDR3 region has the DNA TGTGCCAGCAGCTTAGGGACAGTACCCGAAGCTTTCTTT.

CDR3 nucleotides: TGTGCCAGCAGATCGGACAGGGCGGAATCTTCTGAAGCTTTCTTT. Its protein is CASRSDRAESSEAFF. The chain combines TRBV6-1 with TRBJ1-1; 8 bases agree with TRBD1. The CDR3 covers 15 residues. Unmatched junction bases numbered 12, after V lost 6 bases and J lost 6 bases. Germline CDR1 MNHNS, CDR2 SASEGT.

The chain combines TRBV4-1 with TRBJ1-5; D not resolved. V lost 0 bases to trimming and J lost 1 base, with 10 bases between them. Germline V gene data show CDR1 as MGHRA and CDR2 as YSYEKL. The CDR3 has 16 residues. The CDR3: CASSQEFGLSNQPQHF. CDR3 bases: TGCGCCAGCAGCCAAGAGTTCGGGTTGAGCAATCAGCCCCAGCATTTT.

This rearrangement joins TRBV4-3 to TRBJ1-1; D unclear. The germline gives CDR1 LGHNA, CDR2 YSLEER. V lost 2 bases, J lost 1 base, and 5 bases lay in between. This CDR3 comprises 13 residues. The CDR3 bases are TGCGCCAGCAGCCAATGGGGGAACACTGAAGCTTTCTTT. Its protein is CASSQWGNTEAFF.

CDR3: CASSPGQDNSPLHF. CDR3 sequence (DNA): TGTGCCAGCAGCCCGGGACAGGATAATTCACCCCTCCACTTT. The V gene is TRBV28, the J gene TRBJ1-6; 8 bases map to TRBD1. J was trimmed by 5 bases and V by 6 bases; bases with no gene match: 3. Germline V CDR1 and CDR2: MDHEN, SYDVKM. This CDR3 region has 14 residues. Full variable domain (outside the CDR3, taken from reference TRBV28 and TRBJ1-6): DVKVTQSSRYLVKRTGEKVFLECVQDMDHENMFWYRQDPGLGLRLIYFSYDVKMKEKGDIPEGYSVSREKKERFSLILESASTNQTSMYLCASSPGQDNSPLHFGNGTRLTVT.

The chain uses TRBV7-4 and TRBJ1-2; D gene ambiguous. Trimming removed 4 bases from V and 1 base from J, with 10 bases in between. Germline CDR1 and CDR2: SGHVT and SQSDAQ. The CDR3 totals 14 residues. The DNA for the CDR3 is TGTGCCAGCAGCTCAGGACTGCTTAACTATGGCTACACCTTC. This translates into CASSSGLLNYGYTF.

This clonotype was counted a few times. V and J are TRBV2 and TRBJ2-5; 7 bases agree with TRBD1. The CDR3 has 13 amino acids. V shed 6 bases and J 5 bases; nucleotides not matched to a gene: 6. CDR1 and CDR2 (germline): SNHLY, FYNNEI. CDR3 DNA: TGTGCCAGCAGAATTGACAGGGCGGAGACCCAGTACTTC. This translates into CASRIDRAETQYF.

The chain carries TRBV4-2 and TRBJ2-7; 10 bases line up with TRBD2. Germline-derived CDR1 and CDR2 are LGHNA and YNFKEQ. CDR3 length: 16 residues. V lost 1 base, J lost 3 bases, and 6 bases stayed unmatched. CDR3 coding DNA: TGTGCCAGCAGCCAAGGGGGGGCTAGCGGGAGCTACGAGCAGTACTTC. This codes for CASSQGGASGSYEQYF.

This clonotype appeared a few times. The chain links TRBV7-6 to TRBJ1-4; 8 bases map to TRBD1. In germline, CDR1 is SGHVS, CDR2 FNYEAQ. The CDR3 loop spans 15 amino acids. The V and J ends lost 5 bases and 8 bases, in that order; junction bases with no gene match: 10. CDR3 in amino acids: CASSLSQGGQEKLFF. In DNA, the CDR3 is TGTGCCAGCAGCCTTTCACAGGGGGGACAAGAAAAACTGTTTTTT.

This clonotype has more than one count but fewer than ten. The DNA of the CDR3 is TGTGCCAGCAGTCAAGGCCTGTTATTAAGCTACGAGCAGTACTTC. It specifies CASSQGLLLSYEQYF. V usage is TRBV7-2 and J usage is TRBJ2-7; D not resolved. The CDR3 is made up of 15 amino acids. Per germline, CDR1 SGHTA and CDR2 FQGNSA. Trimming left V 6 bases short and J 3 bases short, with 18 bases between.

The genes are TRBV7-9 and TRBJ2-4; 8 bases are shared with TRBD1. The V gene end was trimmed by 0 bases and the J gene end by 1 base; junction bases not matched to a gene: 11. This CDR3 is 19 amino acids long. CDR1 and CDR2 from the germline V gene are SEHNR and FQNEAQ (reference sequence). CDR3 protein: CASSLAGTGGSEAKNIQYF. CDR3 DNA: TGTGCCAGCAGCTTAGCTGGGACAGGTGGGAGTGAGGCCAAAAACATTCAGTACTTC.

This clonotype turned up a few times. The chain couples TRBV6-5 to TRBJ2-1, with D uncertain. Trimming left V 5 bases short and J 8 bases short, with 16 bases between. CDR1 and CDR2 (germline): MNHEY, SVGAGI. This CDR3 comprises 14 residues. CDR3 in amino acids: CASSPSGRVDEQFF. CDR3 coding DNA: TGTGCCAGCAGTCCGAGTGGAAGGGTCGATGAGCAGTTCTTC.

The sample holds a few counts of this clonotype. V is TRBV12-3 or TRBV12-4 and J is TRBJ2-7, with 7 bases matching TRBD2. The V segment lost 7 bases and the J segment 0 bases; nucleotides outside the gene matches: 6. The CDR3 spans 14 residues. The CDR3 region is CASTSSGGSYEQYF. The CDR3 DNA follows: TGTGCCAGCACGAGCTCGGGGGGCTCCTACGAGCAGTACTTC.

This clonotype has only a few counts. The chain joins TRBV7-2 to TRBJ1-2; TRBD1 matches 8 bases. The germline V gene has CDR1 SGHTA and CDR2 FQGNSA. J gave up 6 bases and V 2 bases, and 11 bases lay outside the gene matches. This CDR3 comprises 16 residues. The CDR3 protein is CASSLQGAGGDNGYTF. The CDR3 DNA follows: TGTGCCAGCAGCTTACAGGGGGCGGGGGGGGACAATGGCTACACCTTC.

This clonotype occurred many times. V usage is TRBV7-2 and J usage is TRBJ1-4; D uncertain. The CDR3 loop spans 13 amino acids. Germline assignment: CDR1 SGHTA and CDR2 FQGNSA. The germline V and J ends were trimmed by 5 bases and 8 bases, with 12 bases remaining between them. DNA of the CDR3: TGTGCCAGCAGCCGGAACCCCCGGGAAAAACTGTTTTTT. Amino acids: CASSRNPREKLFF.